The present entry profiles one T cell receptor beta chain with its context. The antigen is unknown. This sample stems from a study of shared clonotypes between healthy human individuals. Study summary: The composition of the donors was a couple of women and three men aged 18 to 49. Whole-study findings and limits: In contrast to clonotypes shared by all four donors, non-shared clonotypes had lower generation probabilities. Apart from blood, nothing was sampled; tissue repertoires likely differ.

Authors' analysis steps: For the immunoSEQ data, sequences were junction-only without quality scores, so filtering differed. Data came from immunoSEQ multiplex PCR; TCRdb stores just in-frame clones and leaves some out. V and J calls and clone size are as listed in that table; D and trimming were resolved from the DNA. The data show about 2.1 million clones, 90% to 95% seen once. It was CD45RO-negative cells, positively selected for CCR7, that made up naive CD8 cells, with terminally differentiated effector memory CD45RA+ cells excluded. The sample was naive CD8+ T cells from PBMCs. This clonotype was obtained from a young man in good health. Some clones in this sample may be carry-over from other donors' samples.

The CDR3 loop reads CASSSRGPSGNTIYF. CDR3 DNA sequence: TGTGCCAGCAGTAGTAGGGGGCCCTCTGGAAACACCATATATTTT. This sequence joins TRBV27 and TRBJ1-3; 7 bases align to TRBD1. V was clipped by 5 bases and J by 0 bases; unmatched bases: 4. CDR1 MNHEY and CDR2 SMNVEV come from the germline V gene (reference sequence). The CDR3 runs 15 residues.